This T cell receptor beta chain emerged from a study of blood T cells in healthy people across ages. Caucasian individuals from Russia who were healthy and aged roughly 6 to 95 acted as donors. A second PCR of 7 to 11 cycles used a sample-barcoded 5' primer and a J-beta primer mix. The template-switch adaptor was a 5' adaptor with 12 random nucleotides. It tagged each cDNA molecule. MiXCR, run by TCRdb on the 5' RACE reads, gives a single entry per CDR3 protein. The sample consists of 1,500,000 or so distinct CDR3 sequences, roughly 43% of them appearing once. Germline values: CDR1 SEHNR, CDR2 FQNEAQ (reference sequence). Trimming shortened V by 1 base and J by 0 bases, and 7 bases separated the two germline ends. The CDR3 is made up of 15 amino acids.

The V call is TRBV7-9, the J call TRBJ1-3, with no clear D. The sequencing sample was made of blood. The origin of this receptor is a woman between 18 and 30 years old in good health. CDR3 region: CASSLGVNSGNTIYF. The DNA of the CDR3 is TGTGCCAGCAGCTTAGGGGTAAACTCTGGAAACACCATATATTTT.